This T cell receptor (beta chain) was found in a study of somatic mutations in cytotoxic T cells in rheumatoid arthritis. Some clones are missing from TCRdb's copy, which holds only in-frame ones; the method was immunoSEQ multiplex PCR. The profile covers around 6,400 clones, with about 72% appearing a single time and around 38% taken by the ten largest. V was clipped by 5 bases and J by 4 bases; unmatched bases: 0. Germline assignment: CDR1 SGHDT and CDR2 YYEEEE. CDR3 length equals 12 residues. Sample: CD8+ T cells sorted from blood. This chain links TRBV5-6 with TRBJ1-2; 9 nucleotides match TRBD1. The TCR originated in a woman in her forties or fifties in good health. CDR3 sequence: CASRGQGYGYTF. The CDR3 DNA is TGTGCCAGCAGGGGACAGGGCTATGGCTACACCTTC.